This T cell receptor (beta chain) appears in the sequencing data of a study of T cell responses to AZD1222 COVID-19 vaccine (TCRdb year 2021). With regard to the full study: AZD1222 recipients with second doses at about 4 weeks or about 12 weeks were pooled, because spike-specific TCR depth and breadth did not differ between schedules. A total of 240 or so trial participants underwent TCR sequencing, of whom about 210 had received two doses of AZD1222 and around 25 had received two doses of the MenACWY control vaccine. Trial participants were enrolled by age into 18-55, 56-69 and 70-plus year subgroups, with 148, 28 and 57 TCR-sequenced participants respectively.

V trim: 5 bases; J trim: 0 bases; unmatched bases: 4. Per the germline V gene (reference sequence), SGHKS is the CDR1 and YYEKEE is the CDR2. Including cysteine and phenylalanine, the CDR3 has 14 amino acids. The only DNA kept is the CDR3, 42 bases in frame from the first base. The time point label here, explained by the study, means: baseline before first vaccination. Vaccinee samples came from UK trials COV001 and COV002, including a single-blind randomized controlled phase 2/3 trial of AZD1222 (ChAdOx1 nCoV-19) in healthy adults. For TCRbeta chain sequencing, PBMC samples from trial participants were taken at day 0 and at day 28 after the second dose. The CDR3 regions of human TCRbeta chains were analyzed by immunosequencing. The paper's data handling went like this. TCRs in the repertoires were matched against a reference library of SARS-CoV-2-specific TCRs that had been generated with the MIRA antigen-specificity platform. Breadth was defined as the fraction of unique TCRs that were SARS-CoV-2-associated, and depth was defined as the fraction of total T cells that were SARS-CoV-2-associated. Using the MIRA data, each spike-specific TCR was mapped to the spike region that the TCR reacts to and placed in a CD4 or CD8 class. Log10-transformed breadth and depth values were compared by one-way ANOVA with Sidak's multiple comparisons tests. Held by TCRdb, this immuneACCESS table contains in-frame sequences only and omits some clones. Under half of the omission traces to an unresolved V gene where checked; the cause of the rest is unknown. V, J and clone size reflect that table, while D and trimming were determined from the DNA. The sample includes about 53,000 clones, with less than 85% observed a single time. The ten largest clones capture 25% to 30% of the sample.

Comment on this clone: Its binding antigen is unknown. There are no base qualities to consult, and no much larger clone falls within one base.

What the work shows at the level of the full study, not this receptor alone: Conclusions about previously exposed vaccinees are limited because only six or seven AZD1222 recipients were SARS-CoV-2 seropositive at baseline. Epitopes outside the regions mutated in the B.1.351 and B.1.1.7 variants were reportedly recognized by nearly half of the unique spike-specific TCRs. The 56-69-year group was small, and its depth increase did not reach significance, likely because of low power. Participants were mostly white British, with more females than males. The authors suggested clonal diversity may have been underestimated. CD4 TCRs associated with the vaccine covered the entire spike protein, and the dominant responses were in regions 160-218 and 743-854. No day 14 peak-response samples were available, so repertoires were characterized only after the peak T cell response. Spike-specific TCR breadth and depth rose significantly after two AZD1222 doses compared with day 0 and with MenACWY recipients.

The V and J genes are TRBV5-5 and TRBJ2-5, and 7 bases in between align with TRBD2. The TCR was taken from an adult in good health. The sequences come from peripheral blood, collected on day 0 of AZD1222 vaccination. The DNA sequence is TGTGCCAGCAGTGTCGCGGGGGACCAAGAGACCCAGTACTTC. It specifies CASSVAGDQETQYF.